Below are 13 T cell receptor beta chains sequenced from a single sample in a study of spatial heterogeneity in lung cancer. Time point given: sample taken at primary tumor resection. Sequencing was performed on whole RNA extracted from tumor and nontumor lung tissue, or from frozen PBMC, and the material was left unsorted. TCRdb ran MiXCR on the 5' RACE reads and lists one entry per CDR3 protein. This table has tens of thousands of distinct CDR3 sequences, 10% to 15% appearing once. Sequencing used PBMCs, obtained at surgery. The source is a male donor with early-stage non-small cell lung cancer.

The chain employs TRBV4-3 and TRBJ1-6; 9 bases line up with TRBD1. V gave up 0 bases and J gave up 7 bases; unmatched junction bases: 4. This CDR3 has 16 amino acids. Germline-derived CDR1 and CDR2 are LGHNA and YSLEER. CDR3 sequence reads: CASSQDRTGANSPLHF. CDR3 in DNA: TGCGCCAGCAGCCAAGATCGGACAGGGGCCAATTCACCCCTCCACTTT.

There are many counts of this clonotype. This chain links TRBV29-1 with TRBJ2-3, with D uncertain. The ends were cut back, 4 bases at V and 3 bases at J, with 5 bases in the middle. This CDR3 has 11 amino acids. The germline V gene encodes CDR1 SQVTM and CDR2 ANQGSEA. The CDR3 coding sequence is TGCAGCGTTGGTGGAACAGATACGCAGTATTTT. It translates to CSVGGTDTQYF.

This clonotype was counted between two and nine times. V is TRBV11-2 and J is TRBJ2-1; D gene unclear. V shed 3 bases and J shed 5 bases, with 8 bases lying between them. This CDR3 is built from 13 residues. CDR1 and CDR2 from the germline V gene are SGHAT and FQNNGV. This CDR3 reads CASSFLGHNEQFF. As DNA, the CDR3 is TGTGCCAGCAGCTTCTTGGGTCACAATGAGCAGTTCTTC.

In this sample, this clonotype turned up a few times. The chain combines TRBV6-1 with TRBJ1-1; D not resolved. V shed 5 bases and J shed 1 base, with 11 bases lying between them. From germline, CDR1 is MNHNS and CDR2 SASEGT. This CDR3 region has 14 residues. CDR3: CASSLEHENTEAFF. The CDR3 bases are TGTGCCAGCAGTCTAGAACACGAGAACACTGAAGCTTTCTTT.

The chain joins TRBV6-5 to TRBJ2-5, with D perhaps TRBD1 (6 bases). Per the germline V gene, CDR1 is MNHEY and CDR2 is SVGAGI. The V end was cut by 5 bases, the J end by 5 bases, with 15 bases between. The CDR3 has 14 amino acids. CDR3 sequence reads: CASSATGFSETQYF. The DNA for the CDR3 is TGTGCCAGCAGTGCAACAGGGTTCTCGGAGACCCAGTACTTC.

This clonotype came up many times. The chain recombines TRBV2 with TRBJ2-1; the match to TRBD2 covers 12 bases. Trimming at V came to 10 bases and at J to 9 bases, leaving 13 bases not matched to a gene. The CDR3 consists of 15 residues. CDR1 and CDR2 (germline): SNHLY, FYNNEI. The CDR3 sequence: CATTQTSGSMGEQFF. The CDR3 nucleotides are TGTGCCACCACCCAGACTAGCGGGAGTATGGGTGAGCAGTTCTTC.

The J gene is TRBJ1-2, the V gene TRBV18; D not resolved. The CDR3 has 12 amino acids. Germline V gene sequence: CDR1 KGHSH, CDR2 LQKENI. Trimming cost V 6 bases and J 7 bases, with 12 bases left between them. The CDR3: CASSPREFGYTF. CDR3 coding DNA: TGTGCCAGCTCGCCGCGAGAGTTTGGCTACACCTTC.

A few counts support this clonotype. V gene TRBV9 combines with J gene TRBJ2-2, with D uncertain. With 0 bases removed from V and 7 bases from J, the gap between germline ends came to 10 bases. The germline CDR1 and CDR2 sequences are SGDLS and YYNGEE. CDR3 length: 14 residues. The CDR3 nucleotides are TGTGCCAGCAGCGTAGAGGATAATAGCGGGGAGCTGTTTTTT. Amino acid sequence: CASSVEDNSGELFF.

There are a few counts of this clonotype. The chain employs TRBV18 and TRBJ1-1; no clear D. V gave up 3 bases and J gave up 1 base, with 9 bases separating them. This CDR3 spans 14 amino acids. CDR1 KGHSH and CDR2 LQKENI come from the germline V gene. CDR3 DNA: TGTGCCAGCTCACCCCAACAAACGAACACTGAAGCTTTCTTT. Amino acid sequence: CASSPQQTNTEAFF.

This rearrangement joins TRBV5-4 to TRBJ2-3, with 7 nucleotides matching TRBD2. Trimming took 2 bases from V and 2 from J; bases not matched to a gene: 5. The CDR3 loop spans 15 amino acids. Germline assignment: CDR1 SGHNT and CDR2 YYREEE (reference sequence). The CDR3 bases are TGTGCCAGCAGCTTCGAGCGGGGACCCACAGATACGCAGTATTTT. It specifies CASSFERGPTDTQYF.

This chain links TRBV7-2 with TRBJ1-4; D unresolved. The CDR3 is 15 amino acids. The V and J ends lost 1 base and 6 bases respectively, with 12 bases between them. CDR1 SGHTA and CDR2 FQGNSA come from the germline V gene. The CDR3 loop is CASSLVVGFDEKLFF. The DNA for the CDR3 is TGTGCCAGCAGCTTAGTGGTAGGGTTCGATGAAAAACTGTTTTTT.

CDR3 region: CASSLALGSWEQYF. The DNA for the CDR3 is TGTGCCAGCAGTTTAGCGCTAGGTTCTTGGGAGCAGTACTTC. The chain recombines TRBV12-3 or TRBV12-4 with TRBJ2-7; unclear D gene. The V end lost 0 bases, the J end lost 7 bases, and 13 bases lay between the germline ends. The CDR3 is 14 residues long.

This clonotype was detected only a few times. The chain uses TRBV11-2 and TRBJ2-5, with 9 positions matching TRBD1. J lost 9 bases, V lost 6 bases, and 11 bases had no gene match. Germline-derived CDR1 and CDR2 are SGHAT and FQNNGV. The CDR3 has 14 amino acids. CDR3 in DNA: TGTGCCAGCAGGAAAACAGGGGGCGGTGAGTCCCAGTACTTC. Protein product: CASRKTGGGESQYF.